The 24 T cell receptor beta chains listed next were all sequenced from one sample in a study of blood T cell repertoires in COVID-19 (dated by TCRdb to about 2020). The library relied on the immunoSEQ multiplex PCR assay. In its TCRdb copy, this immuneACCESS table keeps in-frame sequences only and misses some clones. Where compared with another copy, unresolved V genes explain less than half of these, and the others have no known cause. This sample holds approximately 30,000 clones; about 80% were observed only once. Almost 40% of the sample comes from the top ten. The material sequenced was peripheral blood. The origin of the receptors is a man in his 70s with acute or convalescent COVID-19.

This clone has only one observation. The J gene is TRBJ2-7, the V gene TRBV27; 10 nucleotides line up with TRBD2. The CDR3 is made up of 16 amino acids. In germline, CDR1 is MNHEY, CDR2 SMNVEV (reference sequence). V was pared by 6 bases and J by 5 bases, with 13 bases of the junction left unmatched. The CDR3 protein is CASRSRTRAGGDEQYF. Here the CDR3 DNA reads TGTGCCAGCAGATCCAGGACTAGAGCGGGAGGGGACGAGCAGTACTTC.

The chain combines TRBV4-3 with TRBJ2-1; 9 nucleotides match TRBD1. The CDR3 is 16 amino acids. The trim removed 1 base at V and 4 bases at J, leaving 5 bases unmatched. The germline gives CDR1 LGHNA, CDR2 YSLEER. CDR3 sequence (DNA): TGCGCCAGCAGCCAAGCTGGACAGGGGTCTTACAATGAGCAGTTCTTC. It yields the protein CASSQAGQGSYNEQFF.

This clone has just a few counts. This chain uses TRBV7-8 with TRBJ1-1; D not resolved. Germline CDR1 is SGHVS and CDR2 is FQNEAQ. V was clipped by 5 bases and J by 3 bases, with 7 bases between them. The CDR3 has 12 amino acids. The CDR3: CASSLTYTEAFF. The CDR3 nucleotides are TGTGCCAGCAGCCTAACTTACACTGAAGCTTTCTTT.

V gene TRBV9 combines with J gene TRBJ1-2; D unclear. Germline lookup yields CDR1 SGDLS and CDR2 YYNGEE. This CDR3 is built from 13 residues. The V and J ends lost 1 base and 8 bases respectively, with 12 bases between them. CDR3 sequence: CASSVFAGTGYTF. The CDR3 DNA is TGTGCCAGCAGCGTATTTGCAGGCACGGGCTACACCTTC.

A few counts support this clone. The chain combines TRBV1 with TRBJ1-4; the D segment call TRBD1 is taken from the table without a DNA check. TRBV1 counts as a pseudogene. This CDR3 comprises 17 residues. In DNA form, the CDR3 reads TGCACCAGCAGCCAAGCAAGGACAGGGATGACTAATGAAAAACTGTTTTTT. Its protein is CTSSQARTGMTNEKLFF.

This chain joins TRBV18 and TRBJ2-7; 9 bases are shared with TRBD2. Germline CDR1 and CDR2: KGHSH and LQKENI. V lost 2 bases, J lost 2 bases, and 4 bases stayed unmatched. The CDR3 is 15 residues long. In DNA, the CDR3 is TGTGCCAGCTCACCAGGAGTAGCGGGGGCCTACGAGCAGTACTTC. Its translation: CASSPGVAGAYEQYF.

The chain joins TRBV20-1 to TRBJ2-1, with a tentative D call TRBD2 (5 bases). This CDR3 comprises 11 residues. Per the germline V gene, CDR1 is DFQATT and CDR2 is SNEGSKA (reference sequence). V was trimmed by 0 bases and J by 9 bases, leaving 6 bases between them. The CDR3 DNA sequence: TGCAGTGCTAGAGAGAGGGCTGAGCAGTTCTTC. Translated: CSARERAEQFF.

The CDR3 DNA follows: TGTGCCAGCAGCTCGAACAGGGGTGAGCAGTTCTTC. Amino acid sequence: CASSSNRGEQFF. The V call is TRBV7-9, the J call TRBJ2-1, with 7 bases aligning to TRBD1. From germline, CDR1 is SEHNR and CDR2 FQNEAQ (reference sequence). This CDR3 is built from 12 residues. V trimming: 4 bases; J trimming: 9 bases; junction bases outside the gene matches: 3.

The chain is built from TRBV5-1 and TRBJ2-5; 7 nucleotides line up with TRBD1. J lost 5 bases, V lost 3 bases, and 4 bases had no gene match. This CDR3 contains 13 residues. Germline CDR1 is SGHRS and CDR2 is YFSETQ. The CDR3 DNA follows: TGCGCCAGCAGCTCGGGACAGTCGGAGACCCAGTACTTC. Its translation: CASSSGQSETQYF.

The chain joins TRBV5-1 to TRBJ1-2; 7 bases agree with TRBD1. J lost 2 bases, V lost 4 bases, and 5 bases had no gene match. CDR3 length: 14 residues. Germline V lookup: CDR1 SGHRS, CDR2 YFSETQ. CDR3 sequence: CASSAGTDNYGYTF. The CDR3 region has the DNA TGCGCCAGCAGCGCGGGGACAGACAACTATGGCTACACCTTC.

The chain combines TRBV7-2 with TRBJ2-3; 7 bases are a match to TRBD1. This CDR3 is 12 amino acids long. The germline CDR1 and CDR2 sequences are SGHTA and FQGNSA. The V segment lost 5 bases and the J segment 9 bases; nucleotides outside the gene matches: 5. The CDR3: CASSPRTGTQYF. The CDR3 DNA reads as TGTGCCAGCAGCCCCAGGACAGGCACGCAGTATTTT.

The rearrangement joins TRBV5-6 to TRBJ2-2, with a possible D match to TRBD2 (5 bases). CDR1 and CDR2 (germline): SGHDT, YYEEEE. Trimming stripped 0 bases from V and 6 bases from J, with 9 bases between. This CDR3 is built from 14 residues. The CDR3 sequence: CASSLVWGAGELFF. The CDR3 DNA is TGTGCCAGCAGCTTGGTTTGGGGAGCCGGGGAGCTGTTTTTT.

The chain uses TRBV4-1 and TRBJ2-3, with TRBD2 matching over 9 bases. This CDR3 spans 18 amino acids. Per germline, CDR1 MGHRA and CDR2 YSYEKL. Trimming cost V 0 bases and J 4 bases; bases outside gene matches: 11. CDR3 amino acids: CASSQDLASGNGADTQYF. Here the CDR3 DNA reads TGCGCCAGCAGCCAAGATCTCGCTAGCGGGAATGGGGCAGATACGCAGTATTTT.

The genes are TRBV6-2 or TRBV6-3 and TRBJ1-2; 9 bases are a match to TRBD1. The CDR3 is 17 residues long. Germline lookup yields CDR1 MNHEY and CDR2 SVGEGT. After removal of 4 bases from V and 5 bases from J, the junction contained 14 bases not matched to a gene. This chain's CDR3 is CASSSPGTGTFGYGYTF. DNA for the CDR3: TGTGCCAGCAGTTCCCCCGGGACAGGGACGTTTGGGTATGGCTACACCTTC.

The CDR3 DNA reads as TGTGCCAGCTCACCCACTGGGACGGGGGACTACGAGCAGTACTTC. It translates to CASSPTGTGDYEQYF. The chain joins TRBV18 to TRBJ2-7; TRBD2 might be the D (6 bases). The CDR3 runs 15 residues. V lost 3 bases, J lost 3 bases, and 15 bases lay in between. CDR1 is KGHSH, CDR2 LQKENI, per germline.

This chain connects TRBV19 to TRBJ1-5; 9 bases match TRBD1. The J segment lost 3 bases and the V segment lost 9 bases, leaving 9 bases of the junction unmatched. Germline V lookup: CDR1 LNHDA, CDR2 SQIVND (reference sequence). This CDR3 spans 15 amino acids. CDR3 bases: TGTGCCAGCCTTTCCGGGACAGGGTACAATCAGCCCCAGCATTTT. This encodes CASLSGTGYNQPQHF.

This clone was seen a few times. The chain is built from TRBV5-1 and TRBJ2-1; 10 bases agree with TRBD2. CDR1 is SGHRS and CDR2 is YFSETQ in the germline V gene. This CDR3 comprises 17 residues. Trimming cost V 2 bases and J 9 bases; bases outside gene matches: 14. In DNA form, the CDR3 reads TGCGCCAGCAGCTTATCCCCGTGGGTAGCGGGGGGTTTTGAGCAGTTCTTC. Translation gives CASSLSPWVAGGFEQFF.

The V gene is TRBV10-3, the J gene TRBJ2-7; 8 bases align to TRBD2. The CDR3 contains 14 residues. V trimming: 4 bases; J trimming: 7 bases; junction bases outside the gene matches: 9. From germline, CDR1 is ENHRY and CDR2 SYGVKD. CDR3 sequence: CAISGGSGSGEQYF. The DNA for the CDR3 is TGTGCCATCAGTGGGGGCAGCGGGAGTGGGGAGCAGTACTTC.

The rearrangement uses TRBV7-3 and TRBJ2-5; tentative D call: TRBD2 (6 bases). Germline V gene lookup returns CDR1 SGHTA and CDR2 FQGTGA. This CDR3 is 14 amino acids long. V was shortened by 0 bases and J by 1 base, with 6 bases between the two germline ends. CDR3 in DNA: TGTGCCAGCAGCTTAACGGGGGGCCAAGAGACCCAGTACTTC. Translated: CASSLTGGQETQYF.

The V gene is TRBV21-1, the J gene TRBJ2-7; TRBD2 is the table's D call and was not checked against the DNA. TRBV21-1 is a pseudogene locus. The CDR3 is 15 residues long. The CDR3 is CASVRLRAGSYEQYF. DNA for the CDR3: TGTGCCAGCGTACGTCTGCGGGCCGGCTCCTACGAGCAGTACTTC.

The chain carries TRBV3-1 (or the pseudogene TRBV3-2) and TRBJ2-7; 9 nucleotides match TRBD1. In germline, CDR1 is LGHDT, CDR2 YNNKEL (reference sequence). J was trimmed by 4 bases and V by 4 bases; bases with no gene match: 2. The CDR3 is made up of 13 amino acids. The CDR3 is CASSRDRAYEQYF. The CDR3 region has the DNA TGTGCCAGCAGCCGGGACAGGGCTTACGAGCAGTACTTC.

The chain is built from TRBV30 and TRBJ2-5; unclear D gene. CDR3 size: 14 residues. Trimming took 0 bases from V and 5 from J, leaving 13 bases between them. Germline assignment: CDR1 GTSNPN and CDR2 SVGIG (reference sequence). CDR3 coding DNA: TGTGCCTGGAGTGTACTCTCAAAGCTGGAGACCCAGTACTTC. Encoded protein: CAWSVLSKLETQYF. Supplemented by reference TRBV30 and TRBJ2-5, the full variable domain reads SQTIHQWPATLVQPVGSPLSLECTVEGTSNPNLYWYRQAAGRGLQLLFYSVGIGQISSEVPQNLSASRPQDRQFILSSKKLLLSDSGFYLCAWSVLSKLETQYFGPGTRLLVL.

This chain links TRBV9 with TRBJ1-1, with 9 bases that match TRBD1. The CDR3 consists of 15 residues. V dropped 4 bases and J dropped 1; count of bases not matched to a gene: 5. Germline assignment: CDR1 SGDLS and CDR2 YYNGEE. The CDR3 sequence is CASSSRDRENTEAFF. The CDR3 DNA follows: TGTGCCAGCAGCTCCCGGGACAGGGAGAACACTGAAGCTTTCTTT.

The V call is TRBV2, the J call TRBJ2-3; 9 bases are a match to TRBD2. The J segment lost 1 base and the V segment lost 8 bases, leaving 1 base of the junction unmatched. The germline gives CDR1 SNHLY, CDR2 FYNNEI. The CDR3 has 13 amino acids. CDR3 in amino acids: CASEREGTDTQYF. CDR3 bases: TGTGCCAGCGAGCGGGAGGGCACAGATACGCAGTATTTT.